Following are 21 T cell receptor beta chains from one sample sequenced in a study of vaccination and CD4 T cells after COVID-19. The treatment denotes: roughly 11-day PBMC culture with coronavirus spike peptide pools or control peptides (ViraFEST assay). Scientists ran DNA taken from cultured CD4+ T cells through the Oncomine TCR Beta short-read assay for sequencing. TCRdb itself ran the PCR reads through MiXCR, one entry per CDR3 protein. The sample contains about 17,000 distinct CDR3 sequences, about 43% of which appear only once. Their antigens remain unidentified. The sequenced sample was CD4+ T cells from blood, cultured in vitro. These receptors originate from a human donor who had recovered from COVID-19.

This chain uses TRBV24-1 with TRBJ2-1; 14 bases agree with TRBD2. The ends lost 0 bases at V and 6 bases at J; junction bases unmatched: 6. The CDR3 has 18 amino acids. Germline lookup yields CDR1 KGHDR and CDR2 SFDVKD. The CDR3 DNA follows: TGTGCCACCAGTGATTTGGGGACTAGCGGGAGAACGGTCAATGAGCAGTTCTTC. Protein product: CATSDLGTSGRTVNEQFF.

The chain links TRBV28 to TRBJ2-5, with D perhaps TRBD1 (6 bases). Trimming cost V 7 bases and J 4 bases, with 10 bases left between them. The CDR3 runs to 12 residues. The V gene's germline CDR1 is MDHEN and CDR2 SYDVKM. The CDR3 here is CASTKGGETQYF. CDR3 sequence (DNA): TGTGCCAGCACCAAAGGGGGAGAGACCCAGTACTTC.

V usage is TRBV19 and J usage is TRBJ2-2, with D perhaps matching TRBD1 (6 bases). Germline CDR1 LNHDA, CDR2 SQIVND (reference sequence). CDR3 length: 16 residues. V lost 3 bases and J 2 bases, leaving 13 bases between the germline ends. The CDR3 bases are TGTGCCAGTAGTATGTTCGGACAGCGAAACACCGGGGAGCTGTTTTTT. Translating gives CASSMFGQRNTGELFF.

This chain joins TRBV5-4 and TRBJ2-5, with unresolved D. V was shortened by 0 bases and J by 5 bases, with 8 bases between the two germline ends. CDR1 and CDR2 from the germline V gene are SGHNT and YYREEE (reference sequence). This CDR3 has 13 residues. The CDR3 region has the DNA TGTGCCAGCAGCTTGGCCGGGTTGGAGACCCAGTACTTC. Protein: CASSLAGLETQYF.

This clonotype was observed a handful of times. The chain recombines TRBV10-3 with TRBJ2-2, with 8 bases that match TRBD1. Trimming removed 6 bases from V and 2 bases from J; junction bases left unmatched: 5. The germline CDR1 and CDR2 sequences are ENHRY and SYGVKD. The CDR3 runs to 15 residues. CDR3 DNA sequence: TGTGCCATCAGGGCAGGGACAGGTAACACCGGGGAGCTGTTTTTT. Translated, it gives CAIRAGTGNTGELFF.

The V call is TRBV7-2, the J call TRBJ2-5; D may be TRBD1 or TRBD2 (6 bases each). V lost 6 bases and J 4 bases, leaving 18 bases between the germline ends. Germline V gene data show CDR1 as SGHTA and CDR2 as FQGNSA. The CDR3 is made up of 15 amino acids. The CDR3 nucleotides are TGTGCCAGCAGACCTACGGGGGCCGGCTCAGAGACCCAGTACTTC. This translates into CASRPTGAGSETQYF.

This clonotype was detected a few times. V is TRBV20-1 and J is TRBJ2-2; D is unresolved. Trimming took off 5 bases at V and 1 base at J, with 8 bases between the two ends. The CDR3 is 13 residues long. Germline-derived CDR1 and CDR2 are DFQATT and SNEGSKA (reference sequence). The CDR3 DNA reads TGCAGTGCTCCCTCACGGAACACCGGGGAGCTGTTTTTT. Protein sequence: CSAPSRNTGELFF.

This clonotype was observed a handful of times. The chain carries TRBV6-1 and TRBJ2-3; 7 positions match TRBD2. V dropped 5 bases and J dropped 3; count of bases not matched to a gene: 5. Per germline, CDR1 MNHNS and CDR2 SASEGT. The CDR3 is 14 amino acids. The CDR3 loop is CASSKREGTDTQYF. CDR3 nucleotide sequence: TGTGCCAGCAGTAAGCGGGAAGGAACAGATACGCAGTATTTT.

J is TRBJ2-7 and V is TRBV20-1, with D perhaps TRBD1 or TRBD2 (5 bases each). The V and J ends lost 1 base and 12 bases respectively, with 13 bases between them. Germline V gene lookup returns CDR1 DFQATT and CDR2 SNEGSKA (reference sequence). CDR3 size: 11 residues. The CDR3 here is CSARGPVGTYF. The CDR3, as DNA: TGCAGTGCTAGAGGTCCGGTAGGGACGTACTTC.

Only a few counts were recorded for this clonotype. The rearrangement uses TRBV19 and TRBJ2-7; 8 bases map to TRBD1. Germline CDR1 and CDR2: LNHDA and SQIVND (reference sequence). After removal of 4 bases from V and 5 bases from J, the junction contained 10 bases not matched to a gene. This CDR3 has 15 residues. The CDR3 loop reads CASSSRWTGPHEQYF. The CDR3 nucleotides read TGTGCCAGTAGTAGCCGCTGGACAGGGCCCCACGAGCAGTACTTC.

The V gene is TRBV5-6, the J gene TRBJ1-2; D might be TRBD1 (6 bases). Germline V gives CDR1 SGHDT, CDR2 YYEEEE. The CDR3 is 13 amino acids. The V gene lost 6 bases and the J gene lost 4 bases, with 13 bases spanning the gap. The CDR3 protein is CASTILTGYGYTF. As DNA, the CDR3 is TGTGCCAGCACCATATTGACAGGCTATGGCTACACCTTC.

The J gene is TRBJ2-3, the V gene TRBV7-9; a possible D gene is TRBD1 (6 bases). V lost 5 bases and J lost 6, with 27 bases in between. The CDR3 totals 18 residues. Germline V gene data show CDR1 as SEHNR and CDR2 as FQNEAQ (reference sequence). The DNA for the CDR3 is TGTGCCAGCAGCCTTCGACGAAGGACAGCCCAGGGGATGGATACGCAGTATTTT. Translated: CASSLRRRTAQGMDTQYF.

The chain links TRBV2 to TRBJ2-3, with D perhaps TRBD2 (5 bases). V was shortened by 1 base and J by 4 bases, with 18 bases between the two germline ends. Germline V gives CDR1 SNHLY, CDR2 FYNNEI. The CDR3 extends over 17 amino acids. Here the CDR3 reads CASSEGVGRSGSDTQYF. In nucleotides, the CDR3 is TGTGCCAGCAGTGAAGGGGTAGGGCGAAGCGGATCAGATACGCAGTATTTT.

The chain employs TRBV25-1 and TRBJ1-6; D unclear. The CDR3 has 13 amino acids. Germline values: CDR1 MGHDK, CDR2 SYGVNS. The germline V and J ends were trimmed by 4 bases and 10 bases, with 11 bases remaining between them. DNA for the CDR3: TGTGCCAGCAGTGGGGAAGGAAACTCACCCCTCCACTTT. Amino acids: CASSGEGNSPLHF.

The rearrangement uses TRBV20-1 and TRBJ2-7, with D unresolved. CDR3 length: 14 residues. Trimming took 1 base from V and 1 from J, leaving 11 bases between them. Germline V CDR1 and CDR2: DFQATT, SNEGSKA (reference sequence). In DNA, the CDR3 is TGCAGTGCTAGAGCGCTTAGTGGGTCCTACGAGCAGTACTTC. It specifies CSARALSGSYEQYF.

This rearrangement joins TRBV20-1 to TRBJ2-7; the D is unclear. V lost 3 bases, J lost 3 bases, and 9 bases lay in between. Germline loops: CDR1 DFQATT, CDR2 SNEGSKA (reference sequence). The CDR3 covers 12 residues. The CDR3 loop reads CSARTDLYEQYF. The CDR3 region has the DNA TGCAGTGCTAGGACTGATCTCTACGAGCAGTACTTC.

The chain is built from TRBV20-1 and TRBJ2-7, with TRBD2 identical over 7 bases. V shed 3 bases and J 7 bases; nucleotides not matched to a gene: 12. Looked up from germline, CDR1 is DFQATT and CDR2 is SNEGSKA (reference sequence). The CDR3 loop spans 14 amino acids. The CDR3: CSASGGSATGEQYF. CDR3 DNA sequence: TGCAGTGCTAGCGGGGGGTCTGCCACCGGGGAGCAGTACTTC.

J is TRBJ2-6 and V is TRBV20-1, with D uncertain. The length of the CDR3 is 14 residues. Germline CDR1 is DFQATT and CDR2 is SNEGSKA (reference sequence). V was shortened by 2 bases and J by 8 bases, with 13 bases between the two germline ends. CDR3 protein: CSARLPYGSNVLTF. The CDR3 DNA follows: TGCAGTGCTAGATTACCATACGGTTCCAACGTCCTGACTTTC.

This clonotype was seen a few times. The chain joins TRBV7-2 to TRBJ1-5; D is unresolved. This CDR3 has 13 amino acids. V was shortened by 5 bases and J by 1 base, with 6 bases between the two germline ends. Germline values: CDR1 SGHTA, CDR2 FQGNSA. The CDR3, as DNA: TGTGCCAGCAGCGTGACAAGCAATCAGCCCCAGCATTTT. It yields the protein CASSVTSNQPQHF.

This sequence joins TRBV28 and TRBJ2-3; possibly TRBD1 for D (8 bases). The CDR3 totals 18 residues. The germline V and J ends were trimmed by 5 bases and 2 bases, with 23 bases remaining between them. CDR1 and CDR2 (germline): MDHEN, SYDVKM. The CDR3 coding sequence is TGTGCCAGCAGTGGCAGGGGGCGGCGCGGGAGTAACACAGATACGCAGTATTTT. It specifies CASSGRGRRGSNTDTQYF.

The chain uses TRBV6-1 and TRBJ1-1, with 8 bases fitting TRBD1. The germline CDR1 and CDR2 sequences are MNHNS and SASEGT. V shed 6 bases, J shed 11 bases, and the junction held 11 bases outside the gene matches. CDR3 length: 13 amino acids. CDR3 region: CASRTEWTGMAFF. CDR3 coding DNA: TGTGCCAGCAGAACCGAATGGACAGGGATGGCTTTCTTT.